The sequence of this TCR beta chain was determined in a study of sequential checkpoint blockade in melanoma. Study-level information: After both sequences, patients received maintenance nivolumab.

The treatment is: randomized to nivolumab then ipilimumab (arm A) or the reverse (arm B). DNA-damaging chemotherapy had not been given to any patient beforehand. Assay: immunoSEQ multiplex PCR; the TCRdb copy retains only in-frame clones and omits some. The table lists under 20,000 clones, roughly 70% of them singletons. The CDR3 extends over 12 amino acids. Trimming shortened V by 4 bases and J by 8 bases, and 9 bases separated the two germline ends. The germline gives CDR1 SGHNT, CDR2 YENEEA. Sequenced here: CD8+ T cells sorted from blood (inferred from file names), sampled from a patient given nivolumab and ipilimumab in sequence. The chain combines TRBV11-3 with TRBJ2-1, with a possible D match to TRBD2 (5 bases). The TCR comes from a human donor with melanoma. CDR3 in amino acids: CASSSLADEQFF. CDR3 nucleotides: TGTGCCAGCAGCTCGCTAGCCGATGAGCAGTTCTTC. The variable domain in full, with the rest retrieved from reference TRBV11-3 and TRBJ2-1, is EAGVVQSPRYKIIEKKQPVAFWCNPISGHNTLYWYLQNLGQGPELLIRYENEEAVDDSQLPKDRFSAERLKGVDSTLKIQPAELGDSAVYLCASSSLADEQFFGPGTRLTVL.